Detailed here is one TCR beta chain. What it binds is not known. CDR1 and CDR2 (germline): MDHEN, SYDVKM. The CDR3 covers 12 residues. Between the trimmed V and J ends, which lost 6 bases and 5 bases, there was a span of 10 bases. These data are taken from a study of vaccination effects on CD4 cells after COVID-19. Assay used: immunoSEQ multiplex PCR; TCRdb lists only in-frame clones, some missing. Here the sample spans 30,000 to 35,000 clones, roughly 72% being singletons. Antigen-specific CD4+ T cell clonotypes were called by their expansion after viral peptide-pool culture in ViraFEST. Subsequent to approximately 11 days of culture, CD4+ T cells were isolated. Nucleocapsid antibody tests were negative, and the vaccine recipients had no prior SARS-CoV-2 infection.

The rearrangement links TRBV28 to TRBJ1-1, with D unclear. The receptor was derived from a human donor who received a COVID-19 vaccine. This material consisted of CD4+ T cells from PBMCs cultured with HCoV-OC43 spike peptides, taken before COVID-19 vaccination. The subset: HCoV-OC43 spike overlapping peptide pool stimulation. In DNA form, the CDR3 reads TGTGCCAGCAGCCAGCGAAGGACTGAAGCTTTCTTT. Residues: CASSQRRTEAFF.